This TCR beta chain was sequenced in a study of T cell responses to AZD1222 COVID-19 vaccine. Study conclusions and caveats: At 160-218 and 743-854, vaccine-associated CD4 TCRs were dominant, and they spanned spike. Clonal diversity was possibly underestimated, and white British individuals and females predominated among donors. Sampling that yielded the repertoires occurred only after the peak T cell response. Nearly half of unique spike-specific TCRs reportedly avoided B.1.351 and B.1.1.7 mutated regions.

Libraries were prepared by immunoSEQ multiplex PCR; TCRdb keeps only in-frame clonotypes and omits some of them. The sample records 150,000 to 200,000 clones, 75% to 95% being singletons. V lost 6 bases and J lost 2, with 10 bases in between. CDR1 is MNHEY and CDR2 is SMNVEV in the germline V gene (reference sequence). The CDR3 has 13 amino acids. To note about this clone: Its target is unknown.

The source is an adult in good health. Source: peripheral blood, taken on day 0 of AZD1222 vaccination. This sequence joins TRBV27 and TRBJ1-2; possibly TRBD1 for D (6 bases). The CDR3 is CASSVRGNYGYTF. CDR3 DNA sequence: TGTGCCAGCAGCGTCAGGGGCAACTATGGCTACACCTTC.